This T cell receptor beta chain was obtained from a study of Ad26.COV2.S vaccination and SARS-CoV-2 variants. Overall study context: COV1001, an Ad26.COV2.S trial, supplied this vaccine-arm donor. Participants got Ad26.COV2.S intramuscularly, once or twice 56 days apart. The study, taken as a whole, reports: Analyses that measured TCR breadth and depth may have underestimated total T cell responses.

Germline V gives CDR1 SGHVS, CDR2 FQNEAQ. The CDR3 totals 15 residues. V shed 5 bases and J shed 2 bases, with 16 bases lying between them. Only in-frame clones appear in the TCRdb table, and some are missing; sequencing was by immunoSEQ multiplex PCR. The sample lists around 400,000 clones; 89% were seen once. On this clone: The antigen is unknown.

Treatment of the sample: some 19 received Ad26.COV2.S at low or high dose, single or two shots; about five received placebo; per-sample allocation not given. The investigators took samples on day 63 after the first vaccine or placebo injection. The individual, an adult aged 18-55 years, was a donor in Boston. The gene calls are TRBV7-8 and TRBJ2-7; perhaps TRBD2 as D (5 bases). The sequence derives from a person between 18 and 59 years old who received the Ad26.COV2.S COVID-19 vaccine or a placebo. The source material was peripheral blood, sampled in a trial of Ad26.COV2.S vaccine versus placebo. The CDR3 DNA reads as TGTGCCAGCAGCGCGTTCCCGACTATTACCTACGAGCAGTACTTC. The encoded protein is CASSAFPTITYEQYF.